This TCR beta chain emerged from a study of response to subunit inactivated influenza vaccine. Findings and caveats of the study: It was suggested by the authors that few new T cells are recruited by each seasonal influenza vaccination.

Details on this clonotype: Its antigen is currently unknown.

CDR1 is SGHRS, CDR2 YFSETQ, per germline. Trimming took 5 bases from V and 7 from J; bases not matched to a gene: 7. This CDR3 is 14 amino acids long. TCRdb re-analysed the RT-PCR reads in MiXCR, keeping a single row per CDR3 protein. The profile shows approximately 500,000 distinct CDR3 sequences, around 13% of them singletons. Source: PBMCs from blood, taken 40 to 50 days after vaccination. This receptor was taken from a man in his fifties who received an inactivated influenza vaccine. The chain carries TRBV5-1 and TRBJ2-2, with 8 bases lining up with TRBD1. CDR3 sequence reads: CASRRTGSDGELFF. The CDR3 nucleotides are TGCGCCAGCAGAAGGACAGGGTCCGACGGGGAGCTGTTTTTT.